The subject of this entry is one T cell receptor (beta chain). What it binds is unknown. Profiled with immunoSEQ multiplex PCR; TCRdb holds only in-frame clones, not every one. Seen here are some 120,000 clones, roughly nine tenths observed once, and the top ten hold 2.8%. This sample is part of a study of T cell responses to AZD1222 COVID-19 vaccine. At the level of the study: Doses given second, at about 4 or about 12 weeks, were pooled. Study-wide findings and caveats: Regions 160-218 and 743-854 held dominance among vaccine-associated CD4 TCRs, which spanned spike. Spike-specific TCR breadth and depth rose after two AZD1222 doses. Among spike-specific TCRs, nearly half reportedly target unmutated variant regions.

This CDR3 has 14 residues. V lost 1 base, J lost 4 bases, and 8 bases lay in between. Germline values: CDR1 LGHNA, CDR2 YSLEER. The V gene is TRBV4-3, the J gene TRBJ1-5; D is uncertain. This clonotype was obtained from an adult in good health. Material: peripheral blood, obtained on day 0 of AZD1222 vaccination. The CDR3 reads CASSQGFPNQPQHF. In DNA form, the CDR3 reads TGCGCCAGCAGCCAAGGGTTTCCTAATCAGCCCCAGCATTTT.